The present T cell receptor (beta chain) was sequenced within a study of TIL therapy for anti-PD-1-resistant metastatic lung cancer. Indicated time point: pre-treatment sample, taken before nivolumab and TIL therapy. Most excised metastases sampled were pleural nodules or supraclavicular lymph nodes. The V gene lost 4 bases and the J gene lost 0 bases, with 9 bases spanning the gap. Looked up from germline, CDR1 is SNHLY and CDR2 is FYNNEI. The CDR3 extends over 15 amino acids. The libraries were made with immunoSEQ v3. This table comes from immunoSEQ multiplex PCR, and its TCRdb copy is limited to in-frame clones, with some not included. The table has tens of thousands of clones, 70% to 85% seen once; the top ten hold 5.6%.

J is TRBJ1-4 and V is TRBV2; D unresolved. The source was tumor tissue, collected at baseline. This sequence was found in a person between 30 and 80 years old with non-small cell lung cancer. CDR3 coding DNA: TGTGCCAGCAGTGGGCCCCGTGCAACTAATGAAAAACTGTTTTTT. Its protein product is CASSGPRATNEKLFF.